This TCR beta chain was sequenced during a study of OX40 agonist ivuxolimab in advanced cancers. As for the study in general: At roughly 80% male, the cohort had a mean age of about 60 years, ranging from roughly 20 to 79.

The method was immunoSEQ multiplex PCR; TCRdb's version includes in-frame clones alone and lacks a portion of them. The data hold tens of thousands of clones, with approximately 80% observed a single time. The germline V gene has CDR1 MNHEY and CDR2 SMNVEV (reference sequence). CDR3 length: 15 residues. The junction had 12 bases not matched to a gene; V was cut back by 8 bases and J by 4 bases. In the case of this clone: Antigen unknown.

Study conclusions and caveats: Low normalized T-cell clonal expansion was additionally recorded for some nonresponders.

The receptor was derived from an adult with an advanced solid tumor such as melanoma, head and neck, liver or kidney cancer. V is TRBV27 and J is TRBJ2-5; 8 bases agree with TRBD1. The sequences come from CD4+ or CD8+ T cells sorted from blood, collected in a trial of the OX40 agonist ivuxolimab. DNA for the CDR3: TGTGCCAGCCTCCGGACAGGGAAGGGGGTAGAGACCCAGTACTTC. Amino acids: CASLRTGKGVETQYF.